The sequence of this T cell receptor delta chain was determined in a study of γδ T cells in repeated Plasmodium falciparum infection. Overall study findings and caveats: The Malian cohort came from a small rural village of predominantly one ethnic group.

CDR3 size: 21 residues. The V end lost 1 base, the J end lost 0 bases, and 21 bases lay between the germline ends. From germline, CDR1 is GEAIGNYY and CDR2 EKD. TCRdb reapplied CATT to the multiplex PCR reads. This table has 75,000 to 95,000 delta-chain clones, 0.9% to 1% appearing once. There are a few counts of this clone. Its antigen is still unknown. This likely reflects a read error, since a far larger clone is one base away. This specimen includes other DNA sequences encoding the same CDR3. Flow sorting of PBMC yielded separate Vgamma9/Vdelta2+ and Vdelta2-negative gammadelta T cell populations for bulk repertoire analysis.

Sequenced input: gamma-delta T cells from blood. The receptor was derived from a pool of human donors (malaria-infected and uninfected, not separated). The rearrangement links TRDV2 to TRDJ3, with a weak D call TRDD3 (5 bases). The J gene was not available in TCRdb and was assigned here by matching the DNA to germline segments. The CDR3 DNA follows: TGTGCCTGTGACACTCCGGAGGGGAGCGGCAAACCCTCCTGGGACACCCGACAGATGTTTTTC. The encoded protein is CACDTPEGSGKPSWDTRQMFF.